This passage covers 14 T cell receptor beta chains from one sample sequenced in a study of blood T cell repertoires in COVID-19. Sequencing was performed with immunoSEQ multiplex PCR; in TCRdb, only in-frame clones are kept and a portion is missing. The profile shows some 150,000 clones, around 82% of them singletons. Material: peripheral blood. These receptor sequences come from a man in his sixties with active or convalescent COVID-19.

This clone was detected a few times. This chain connects TRBV14 to TRBJ1-4; TRBD1 aligns across 7 bases. The junction had 4 bases not matched to a gene; V was cut back by 5 bases and J by 7 bases. Germline loops: CDR1 SGHDN, CDR2 FVKESK. There are 13 residues in the CDR3. The CDR3: CASSRGLSEKLFF. Here the CDR3 DNA reads TGTGCCAGCAGCAGGGGGCTGAGTGAAAAACTGTTTTTT.

The V gene is TRBV13, the J gene TRBJ2-1; 9 nucleotides align to TRBD2. Germline CDR1 reads PRHDT; CDR2 reads FYEKMQ (reference sequence). The V segment lost 5 bases and the J segment 12 bases; nucleotides outside the gene matches: 11. There are 14 residues in the CDR3. The CDR3 DNA sequence: TGTGCCAGCAGCCAAGAGGTAGCGGGAGCGCGGCAGTTCTTC. It specifies CASSQEVAGARQFF.

The gene calls are TRBV2 and TRBJ2-7; D perhaps matches TRBD1 (6 bases). Germline assignment: CDR1 SNHLY and CDR2 FYNNEI. CDR3 size: 15 residues. Between the trimmed V and J ends, which lost 5 bases and 5 bases, there was a span of 19 bases. CDR3 region: CASSSRATGRNEQYF. The CDR3 coding sequence is TGTGCCAGCAGTTCCCGGGCCACAGGGCGTAACGAGCAGTACTTC.

This sequence joins TRBV5-1 and TRBJ2-7, with 9 nucleotides matching TRBD1. With V trimmed by 4 bases and J by 2 bases, 1 base remained unmatched. Germline-derived CDR1 and CDR2 are SGHRS and YFSETQ. This CDR3 contains 13 residues. The DNA for the CDR3 is TGCGCCAGCAGCCGGGACAGGGCCTACGAGCAGTACTTC. It encodes CASSRDRAYEQYF. Full variable domain (rest looked up from reference TRBV5-1 and TRBJ2-7): KAGVTQTPRYLIKTRGQQVTLSCSPISGHRSVSWYQQTPGQGLQFLFEYFSETQRNKGNFPGRFSGRQFSNSRSEMNVSTLELGDSALYLCASSRDRAYEQYFGPGTRLTVT.

The chain links TRBV28 to TRBJ2-5; 8 bases are shared with TRBD2. Germline lookup yields CDR1 MDHEN and CDR2 SYDVKM. Trimming took 5 bases from V and 1 from J; bases not matched to a gene: 3. The CDR3 is 14 residues long. The CDR3, as DNA: TGTGCCAGCAGTATCGGACTAGCCCAAGAGACCCAGTACTTC. Residues: CASSIGLAQETQYF.

This chain connects TRBV14 to TRBJ2-1; a possible D gene is TRBD1 (8 bases). Trimming cost V 7 bases and J 6 bases, with 19 bases left between them. CDR3 length: 15 residues. Germline CDR1 SGHDN, CDR2 FVKESK. DNA for the CDR3: TGTGCCAGCACCCCGCGGGGGACAGGCCTCAATGAGCAGTTCTTC. Translation: CASTPRGTGLNEQFF.

The V gene is TRBV30, the J gene TRBJ2-7, with 9 bases matching TRBD2. The CDR3 extends over 13 amino acids. CDR1 is GTSNPN, CDR2 SVGIG, per germline (reference sequence). Trimming cost V 5 bases and J 7 bases; bases outside gene matches: 9. CDR3 residues: CAWGWREGPEQYF. CDR3 coding DNA: TGTGCCTGGGGATGGCGGGAGGGCCCGGAGCAGTACTTC.

The genes are TRBV5-1 and TRBJ1-1, with TRBD1 matching over 12 bases. The CDR3 totals 17 residues. The V segment lost 4 bases and the J segment 5 bases; nucleotides outside the gene matches: 12. Germline V CDR1 and CDR2: SGHRS, YFSETQ. CDR3 bases: TGCGCCAGCAGCGGATCCGGGACAGGGGGCTGGGAGACTGAAGCTTTCTTT. Translation: CASSGSGTGGWETEAFF.

This chain links TRBV28 with TRBJ2-7, with 9 positions matching TRBD1. Germline CDR1 is MDHEN and CDR2 is SYDVKM. The CDR3 extends over 17 amino acids. The V gene end was trimmed by 3 bases and the J gene end by 5 bases; junction bases not matched to a gene: 14. CDR3 DNA sequence: TGTGCCAGCAGTTTCCTCCCGGGACAGGGAAGGGCCCACGAGCAGTACTTC. It codes for CASSFLPGQGRAHEQYF.

This chain joins TRBV4-1 and TRBJ1-3, with D possibly being TRBD1 (5 bases). The CDR3 runs 16 residues. CDR1 is MGHRA and CDR2 is YSYEKL in the germline V gene. Trimming removed 1 base at V and 1 base at J, with 11 bases between. CDR3 sequence reads: CASSQGDSLSGNTIYF. The CDR3 DNA follows: TGCGCCAGCAGCCAAGGGGACTCCTTGTCTGGAAACACCATATATTTT.

This chain connects TRBV10-3 to TRBJ1-1; TRBD1 matches 7 bases. This CDR3 comprises 14 residues. J gave up 6 bases and V 5 bases, and 9 bases lay outside the gene matches. Germline assignment: CDR1 ENHRY and CDR2 SYGVKD. The CDR3 DNA reads TGTGCCATCAGTCGTAACAGGGGCGGATCTGAAGCTTTCTTT. This translates into CAISRNRGGSEAFF.

The CDR3 DNA follows: TGCAGCGTTGAGTCCCGGACAGGTTACGAGCAGTACTTC. Its protein is CSVESRTGYEQYF. This sequence joins TRBV29-1 and TRBJ2-7; 7 positions match TRBD1. Germline V gene sequence: CDR1 SQVTM, CDR2 ANQGSEA. Trimming took 3 bases from V and 4 from J; bases not matched to a gene: 6. CDR3 length: 13 amino acids.

The chain has TRBV5-8 and TRBJ1-4, with D hard to call. CDR1 and CDR2 (germline): SGHTS, YDEGEE. Trimming stripped 0 bases from V and 11 bases from J, with 14 bases between. The CDR3 extends over 14 amino acids. The CDR3, as DNA: TGTGCCAGCAGCTTGGCCTGGGAGGGCAGGAAACTGTTTTTT. Its protein product is CASSLAWEGRKLFF.

This chain connects TRBV5-1 to TRBJ1-4; D ambiguous. The CDR3 extends over 13 amino acids. With 5 bases removed from V and 0 bases from J, the gap between germline ends came to 5 bases. Per germline, CDR1 SGHRS and CDR2 YFSETQ. The DNA for the CDR3 is TGCGCCAGCAGGAGAGCAACTAATGAAAAACTGTTTTTT. Protein product: CASRRATNEKLFF.